The clone carrying this TCR beta chain was found many times. What it binds is unknown. Disease duration was under 3 months in the ophthalmopathy patients, who also had a Clinical Activity Score of at least 3 and a NOSPECS grade of at least 4. Diagnoses were established using clinical symptoms, serum thyroxine and TRAb, thyroid ultrasound and orbital computed tomography. CDR3 length: 14 residues. Trimming removed 6 bases from V and 4 bases from J, with 16 bases in between. Germline V gene sequence: CDR1 MNHEY, CDR2 SMNVEV (reference sequence). TCR beta CDR3 regions were amplified from RNA transcripts. During a first-round RT-PCR of the TCR CDR3, the HTBI primer set was used. MiXCR was run by TCRdb on the multiplex PCR reads, yielding one entry per CDR3 protein. The sample shows some 490,000 distinct CDR3 sequences, about 16% of them seen only once. The sample comes from a study of T cells in Graves' hyperthyroidism and ophthalmopathy. The overall study: Peripheral blood draws took place at initial diagnosis, ahead of any treatment. Study results and caveats: Model-based prediction identified ophthalmopathy a median 6.5 months prior to its onset.

The specimen was blood. This sequence was found in a woman in her 30s with Graves' ophthalmopathy. The V call is TRBV27, the J call TRBJ2-7; D gene ambiguous. CDR3 loop: CASSPTVGPYEQYF. CDR3 sequence (DNA): TGTGCCAGCAGCCCCACTGTCGGGCCGTACGAGCAGTACTTC.